The present entry profiles one T cell receptor (beta chain) with its context. Its target antigen remains unknown. Base quality data are lacking; no much larger clone is found one base away. The immunoSEQ Assay, a bias-controlled multiplex PCR, was used to amplify TCRbeta CDR3 regions from genomic DNA. Turning to the authors' computational methods: Nucleated cell counts per sample were estimated from amplification of reference gene primers within the assay. Sequence reads were collapsed and filtered to measure the absolute abundance of every unique TCRbeta CDR3 rearrangement. For each sample, productive Simpson clonality was calculated as the square root of Simpson's diversity index across productive rearrangements. TCRdb took this table from immuneACCESS and kept in-frame rearrangements with V and J called. Such tables lack part of the clones; where checked against another copy, unresolved V genes explain under half of the gap, and the rest is unexplained. The D gene and trimming were derived from the DNA, and the V and J assignments and clone size from that table. This sample has 110,000 or so clones in its table, and about four fifths of those were observed once. The ten largest make up approximately 15% of the sample.

The sample comes from a study of blood T cell repertoires in COVID-19 (dated by TCRdb to about 2020). Study-wide context: Samples from collaborators originated in the United States, Italy and Spain and spanned both the acute and convalescent phases of COVID-19. The prospective study material was composed of cDNA or gDNA derived from T cells, B-cell-depleted T cells, or PBMCs. The dataset comprised deeply sampled blood TCRbeta repertoires from subjects exposed to, actively infected with, or recovered from COVID-19. The repertoires were made available in a free public database intended to serve as a resource for research on the immune response to SARS-CoV-2. Samples were obtained from the ongoing ImmuneRACE study (first 160 participants) and from 1,200 or so subjects provided by 6 global collaborators. Nearly every sample came with metadata listing a de-identified subject ID, COVID-19 status, age in years and sex. HLA class I and class II types, where available, came from metadata supplied by the sample provider rather than from assay-based typing.

According to the germline V gene, CDR1 reads SNHLY and CDR2 reads FYNNEI. Reading from cysteine to phenylalanine, the CDR3 counts 19 amino acids. Here the CDR3 DNA is all that survives: 57 bases in frame from base 1. For this chain, trimming is 4 bases at the V end and 0 bases at the J end, and the number of junction bases without a gene match is 9. Broad study findings and their caveats: The quantity of clinical and demographic metadata differed by source and by participant and was supplied without curation.

Collaborating institutions collected whole blood in K2EDTA tubes following their own protocols. For TCRbeta analysis, collaborator samples were shipped as frozen whole blood, as isolated PBMCs, or as DNA extracted from either sample type. The sequence was obtained from a woman older than 75 with acute or convalescent COVID-19. The sequenced sample was peripheral blood. Rearrangement joined TRBV2 to TRBJ2-1; the junction holds 13 bases that match TRBD2. The nucleotide sequence reads TGTGCCAGCAGTGGATCAGGACTAGCGGGAGTCGGCTCCTACAATGAGCAGTTCTTC. This yields the protein CASSGSGLAGVGSYNEQFF.